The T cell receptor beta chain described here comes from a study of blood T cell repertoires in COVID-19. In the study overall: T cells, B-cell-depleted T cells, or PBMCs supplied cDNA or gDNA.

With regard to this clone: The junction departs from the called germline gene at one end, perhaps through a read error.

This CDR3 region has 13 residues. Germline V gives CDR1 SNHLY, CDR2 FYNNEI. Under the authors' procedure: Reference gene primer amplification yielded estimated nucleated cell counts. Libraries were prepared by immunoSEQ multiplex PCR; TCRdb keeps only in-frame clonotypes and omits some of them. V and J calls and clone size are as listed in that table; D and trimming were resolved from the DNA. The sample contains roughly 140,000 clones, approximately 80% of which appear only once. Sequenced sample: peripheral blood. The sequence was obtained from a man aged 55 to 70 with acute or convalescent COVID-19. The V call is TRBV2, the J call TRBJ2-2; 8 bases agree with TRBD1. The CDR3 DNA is TGTGCCGGCAGCAGGGGGCCCACCGGGGAGCTGTTTTTT. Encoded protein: CAGSRGPTGELFF.